This T cell receptor (beta chain) comes out of a study of blood T cell repertoires in COVID-19. Overall study context: Specimens from acute and convalescent COVID-19 originated in the United States, Italy and Spain. From T cells, B-cell-depleted T cells, or PBMCs came the material, which was cDNA or gDNA.

The authors' processing: Reference gene primer amplification gave estimated nucleated cell counts. Clones were sequenced by immunoSEQ multiplex PCR, and TCRdb holds only the in-frame ones, with some missing. Clonal size and the V and J genes are those of that table, whereas D and trimming came from the DNA. The sample includes roughly 140,000 clones, approximately 80% of them seen just once. Germline V gives CDR1 SGHTA, CDR2 FQGTGA. The CDR3 contains 17 residues. With 5 bases clipped from V and 8 bases from J, the junction kept 14 bases outside the gene matches. This clone was seen more than once but under ten times.

Sequencing was done on a sample of peripheral blood. The chain is built from TRBV7-3 and TRBJ2-1; 11 nucleotides agree with TRBD2. The clonotype comes from a man aged 65-85 years who had recovered from COVID-19. The CDR3 sequence is CASSATRLAGSIHEQFF. In DNA form, the CDR3 reads TGTGCCAGCAGCGCTACACGACTAGCGGGGAGCATTCATGAGCAGTTCTTC.